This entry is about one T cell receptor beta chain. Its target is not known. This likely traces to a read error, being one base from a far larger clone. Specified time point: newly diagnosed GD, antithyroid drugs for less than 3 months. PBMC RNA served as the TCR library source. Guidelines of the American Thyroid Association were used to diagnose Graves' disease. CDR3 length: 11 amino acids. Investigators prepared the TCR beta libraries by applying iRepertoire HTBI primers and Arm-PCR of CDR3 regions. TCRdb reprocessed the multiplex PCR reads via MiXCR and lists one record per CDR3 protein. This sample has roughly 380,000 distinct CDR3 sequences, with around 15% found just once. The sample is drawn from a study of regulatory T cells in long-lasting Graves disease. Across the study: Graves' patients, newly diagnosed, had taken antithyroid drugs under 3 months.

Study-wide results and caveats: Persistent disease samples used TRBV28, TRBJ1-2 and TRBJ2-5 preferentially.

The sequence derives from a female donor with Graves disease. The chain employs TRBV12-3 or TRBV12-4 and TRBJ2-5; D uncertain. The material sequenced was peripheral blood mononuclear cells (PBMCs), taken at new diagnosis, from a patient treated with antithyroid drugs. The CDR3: CASSMDRAPSF. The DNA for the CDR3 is TGTGCCAGCAGTATGGACCGGGCCCCAAGTTTC.